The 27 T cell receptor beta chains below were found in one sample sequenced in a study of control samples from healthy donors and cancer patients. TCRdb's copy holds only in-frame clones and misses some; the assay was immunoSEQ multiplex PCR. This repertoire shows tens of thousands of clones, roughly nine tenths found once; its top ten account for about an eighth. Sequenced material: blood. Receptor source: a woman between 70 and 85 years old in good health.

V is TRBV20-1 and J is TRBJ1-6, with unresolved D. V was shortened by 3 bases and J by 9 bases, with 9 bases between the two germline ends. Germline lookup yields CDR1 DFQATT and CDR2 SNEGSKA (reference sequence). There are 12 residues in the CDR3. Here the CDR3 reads CSASEVGSPLHF. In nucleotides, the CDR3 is TGCAGTGCTAGTGAAGTAGGTTCACCCCTCCACTTT.

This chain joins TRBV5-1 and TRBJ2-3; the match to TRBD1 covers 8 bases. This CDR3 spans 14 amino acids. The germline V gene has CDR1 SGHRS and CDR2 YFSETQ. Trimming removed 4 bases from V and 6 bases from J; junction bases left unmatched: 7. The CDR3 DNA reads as TGCGCCAGCAGCGATAACTACAGGGGGGATACGCAGTATTTT. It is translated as CASSDNYRGDTQYF.

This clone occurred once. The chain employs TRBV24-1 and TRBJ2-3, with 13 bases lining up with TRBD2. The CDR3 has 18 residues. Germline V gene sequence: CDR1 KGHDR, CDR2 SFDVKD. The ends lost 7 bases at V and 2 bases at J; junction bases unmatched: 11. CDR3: CATRGTSGTLSITDTQYF. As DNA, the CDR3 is TGTGCCACCAGGGGGACTAGCGGGACGTTATCGATCACAGATACGCAGTATTTT.

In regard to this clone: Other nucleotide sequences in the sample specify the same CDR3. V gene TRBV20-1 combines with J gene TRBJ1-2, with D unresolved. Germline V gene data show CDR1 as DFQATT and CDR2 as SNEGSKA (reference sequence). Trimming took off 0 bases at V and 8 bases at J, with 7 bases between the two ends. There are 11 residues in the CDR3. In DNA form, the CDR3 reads TGCAGTGCTAGAGATCAGGTGGGCTACACCTTC. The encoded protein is CSARDQVGYTF.

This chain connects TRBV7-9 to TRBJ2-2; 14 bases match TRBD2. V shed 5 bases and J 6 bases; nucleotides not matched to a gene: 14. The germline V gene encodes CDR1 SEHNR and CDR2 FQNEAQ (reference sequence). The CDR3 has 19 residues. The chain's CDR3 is CASSPPRQGLAGVAGELFF. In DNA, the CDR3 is TGTGCCAGCAGCCCCCCCCGACAGGGACTAGCGGGAGTCGCCGGGGAGCTGTTTTTT.

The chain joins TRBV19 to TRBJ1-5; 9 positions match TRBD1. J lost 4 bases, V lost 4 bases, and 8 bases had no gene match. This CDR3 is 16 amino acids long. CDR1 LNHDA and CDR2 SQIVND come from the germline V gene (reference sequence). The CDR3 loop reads CASSRRTGDTNQPQHF. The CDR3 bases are TGTGCCAGTAGTAGGCGGACAGGGGATACTAATCAGCCCCAGCATTTT.

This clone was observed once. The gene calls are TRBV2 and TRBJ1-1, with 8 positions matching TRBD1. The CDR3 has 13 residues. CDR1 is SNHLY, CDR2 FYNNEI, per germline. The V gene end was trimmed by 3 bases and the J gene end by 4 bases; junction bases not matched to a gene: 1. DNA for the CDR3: TGTGCCAGCAGTGATACAGGGGGCACTGAAGCTTTCTTT. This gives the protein CASSDTGGTEAFF.

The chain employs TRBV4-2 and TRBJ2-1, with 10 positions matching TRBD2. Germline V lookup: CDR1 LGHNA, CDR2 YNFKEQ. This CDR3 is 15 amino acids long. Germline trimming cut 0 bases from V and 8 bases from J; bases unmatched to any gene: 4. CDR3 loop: CASSQDLAGGHEQFF. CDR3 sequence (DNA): TGTGCCAGCAGCCAAGACTTAGCGGGGGGTCATGAGCAGTTCTTC.

CDR3 amino acids: CASSENGGANQPQHF. CDR3 in DNA: TGTGCCAGCAGTGAAAATGGGGGGGCCAATCAGCCCCAGCATTTT. The chain combines TRBV6-1 with TRBJ1-5; a weak D match, TRBD1 (6 bases). The germline CDR1 and CDR2 sequences are MNHNS and SASEGT. This CDR3 has 15 residues. V was clipped by 2 bases and J by 3 bases, with 11 bases between them.

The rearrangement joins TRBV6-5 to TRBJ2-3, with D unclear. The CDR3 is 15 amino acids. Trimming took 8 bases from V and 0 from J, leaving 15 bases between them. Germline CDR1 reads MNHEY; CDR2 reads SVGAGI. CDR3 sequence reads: CASRPQRPSTDTQYF. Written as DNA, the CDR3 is TGTGCCAGCCGTCCCCAGAGACCGAGCACAGATACGCAGTATTTT.

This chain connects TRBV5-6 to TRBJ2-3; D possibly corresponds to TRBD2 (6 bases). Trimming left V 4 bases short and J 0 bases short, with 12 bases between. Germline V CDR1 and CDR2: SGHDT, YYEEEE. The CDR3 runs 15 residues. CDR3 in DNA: TGTGCCAGCAGCCTACGGGGGACTAGCACAGATACGCAGTATTTT. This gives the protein CASSLRGTSTDTQYF.

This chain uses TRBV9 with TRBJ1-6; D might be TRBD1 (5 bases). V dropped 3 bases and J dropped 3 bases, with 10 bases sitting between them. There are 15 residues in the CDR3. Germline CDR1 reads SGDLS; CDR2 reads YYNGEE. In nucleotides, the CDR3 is TGTGCCAGCAGCGCCGGGACCCTCTATAATTCACCCCTCCACTTT. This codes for CASSAGTLYNSPLHF. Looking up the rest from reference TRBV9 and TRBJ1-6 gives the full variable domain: DSGVTQTPKHLITATGQRVTLRCSPRSGDLSVYWYQQSLDQGLQFLIQYYNGEERAKGNILERFSAQQFPDLHSELNLSSLELGDSALYFCASSAGTLYNSPLHFGNGTRLTVT.

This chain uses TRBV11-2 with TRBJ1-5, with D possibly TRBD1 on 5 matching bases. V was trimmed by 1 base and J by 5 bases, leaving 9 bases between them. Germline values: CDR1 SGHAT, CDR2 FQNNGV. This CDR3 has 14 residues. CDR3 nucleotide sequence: TGTGCCAGCAGCTTAGCGTCGGGGGATCAGCCCCAGCATTTT. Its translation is CASSLASGDQPQHF.

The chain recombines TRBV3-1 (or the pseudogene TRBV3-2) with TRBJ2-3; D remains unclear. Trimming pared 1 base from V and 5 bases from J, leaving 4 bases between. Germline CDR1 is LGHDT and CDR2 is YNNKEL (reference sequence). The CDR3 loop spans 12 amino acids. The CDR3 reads CASSQAGDTQYF. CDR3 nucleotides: TGTGCCAGCAGCCAAGCAGGAGATACGCAGTATTTT.

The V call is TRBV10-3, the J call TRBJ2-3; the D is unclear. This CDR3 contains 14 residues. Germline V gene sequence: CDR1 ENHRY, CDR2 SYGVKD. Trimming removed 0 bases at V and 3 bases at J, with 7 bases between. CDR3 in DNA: TGTGCCATCAGTGAGTCTTTCGGGACAGATACGCAGTATTTT. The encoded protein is CAISESFGTDTQYF.

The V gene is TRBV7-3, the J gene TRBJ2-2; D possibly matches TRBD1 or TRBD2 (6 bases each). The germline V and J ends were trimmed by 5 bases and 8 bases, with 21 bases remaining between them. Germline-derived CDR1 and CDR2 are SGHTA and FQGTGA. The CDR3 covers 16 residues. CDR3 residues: CASSAPGAGGAGELFF. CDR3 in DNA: TGTGCCAGCAGCGCCCCGGGGGCAGGAGGGGCGGGGGAGCTGTTTTTT.

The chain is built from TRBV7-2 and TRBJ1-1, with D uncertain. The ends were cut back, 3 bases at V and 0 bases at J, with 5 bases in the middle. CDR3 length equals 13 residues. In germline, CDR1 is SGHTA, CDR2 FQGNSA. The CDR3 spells CASSLRMNTEAFF. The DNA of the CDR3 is TGTGCCAGCAGCTTGAGAATGAACACTGAAGCTTTCTTT.

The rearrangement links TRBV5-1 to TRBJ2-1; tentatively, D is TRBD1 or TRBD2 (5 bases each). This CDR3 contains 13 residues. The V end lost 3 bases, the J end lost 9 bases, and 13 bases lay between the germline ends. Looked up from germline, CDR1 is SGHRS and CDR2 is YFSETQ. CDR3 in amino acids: CASSWDAATEQFF. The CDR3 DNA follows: TGCGCCAGCAGCTGGGACGCGGCGACTGAGCAGTTCTTC.

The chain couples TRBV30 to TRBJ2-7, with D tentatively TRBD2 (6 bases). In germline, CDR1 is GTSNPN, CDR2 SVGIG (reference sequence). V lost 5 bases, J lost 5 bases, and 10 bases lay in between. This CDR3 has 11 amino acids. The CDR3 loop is CAWRGDNEQYF. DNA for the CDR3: TGTGCCTGGCGCGGGGATAACGAGCAGTACTTC.

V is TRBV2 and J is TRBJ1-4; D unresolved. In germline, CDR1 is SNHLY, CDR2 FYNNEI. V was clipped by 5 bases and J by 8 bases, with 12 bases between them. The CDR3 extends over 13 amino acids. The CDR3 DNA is TGTGCCAGCAGTCTAAGGACGGCCGAAAAACTGTTTTTT. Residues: CASSLRTAEKLFF.

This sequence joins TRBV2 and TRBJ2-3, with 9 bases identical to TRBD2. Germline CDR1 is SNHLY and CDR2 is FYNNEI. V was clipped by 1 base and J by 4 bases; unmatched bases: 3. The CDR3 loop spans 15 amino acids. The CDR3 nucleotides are TGTGCCAGCAGTGAAGGGGGACTAGCCTCAGATACGCAGTATTTT. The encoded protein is CASSEGGLASDTQYF.

The CDR3 sequence is CAWSYTGRSTEAFF. The CDR3 coding sequence is TGTGCCTGGAGTTATACAGGGAGATCCACTGAAGCTTTCTTT. The rearrangement uses TRBV30 and TRBJ1-1; TRBD1 might be the D (6 bases). V was cut by 2 bases and J by 4 bases, with 14 bases left in between. The germline V gene encodes CDR1 GTSNPN and CDR2 SVGIG (reference sequence). The CDR3 runs 14 residues.

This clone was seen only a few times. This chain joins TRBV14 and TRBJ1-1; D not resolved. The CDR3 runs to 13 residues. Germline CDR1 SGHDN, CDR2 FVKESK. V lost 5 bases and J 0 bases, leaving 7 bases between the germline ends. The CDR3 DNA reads TGTGCCAGCAGCGAAGCCCTGAACACTGAAGCTTTCTTT. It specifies CASSEALNTEAFF.

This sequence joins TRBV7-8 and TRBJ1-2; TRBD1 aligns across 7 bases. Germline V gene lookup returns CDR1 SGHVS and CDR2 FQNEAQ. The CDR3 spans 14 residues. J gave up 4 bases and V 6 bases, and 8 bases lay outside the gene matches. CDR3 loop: CASSTRQGPYGYTF. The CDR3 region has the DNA TGTGCCAGCAGTACAAGACAGGGACCCTATGGCTACACCTTC. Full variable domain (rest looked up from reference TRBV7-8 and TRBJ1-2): GAGVSQSPRYKVAKRGQDVALRCDPISGHVSLFWYQQALGQGPEFLTYFQNEAQLDKSGLPSDRFFAERPEGSVSTLKIQRTQQEDSAVYLCASSTRQGPYGYTFGSGTRLTVV.

The DNA of the CDR3 is TGTGCCAGCAGCTTCGGGGGTGGTGAGCAGTTCTTC. The encoded protein is CASSFGGGEQFF. V is TRBV5-6 and J is TRBJ2-1, with TRBD2 as a possible D gene (6 bases). The CDR3 sequence is 12 residues long. Germline values: CDR1 SGHDT, CDR2 YYEEEE. V shed 2 bases and J shed 9 bases, with 9 bases lying between them. Full variable domain (remainder filled in from reference TRBV5-6 and TRBJ2-1): DAGVTQSPTHLIKTRGQQVTLRCSPKSGHDTVSWYQQALGQGPQFIFQYYEEEERQRGNFPDRFSGHQFPNYSSELNVNALLLGDSALYLCASSFGGGEQFFGPGTRLTVL.

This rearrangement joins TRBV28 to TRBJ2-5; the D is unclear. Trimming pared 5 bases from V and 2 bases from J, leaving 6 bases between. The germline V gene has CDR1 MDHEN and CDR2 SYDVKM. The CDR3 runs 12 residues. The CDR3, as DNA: TGTGCCAGCAGTCCCCGTCAAGAGACCCAGTACTTC. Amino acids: CASSPRQETQYF.

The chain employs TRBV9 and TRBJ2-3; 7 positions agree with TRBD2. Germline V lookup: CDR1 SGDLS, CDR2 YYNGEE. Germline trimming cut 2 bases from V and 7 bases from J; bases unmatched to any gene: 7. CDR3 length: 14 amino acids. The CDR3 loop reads CASSVGGSDHTQYF. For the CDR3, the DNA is TGTGCCAGCAGCGTTGGCGGGAGCGATCATACGCAGTATTTT.